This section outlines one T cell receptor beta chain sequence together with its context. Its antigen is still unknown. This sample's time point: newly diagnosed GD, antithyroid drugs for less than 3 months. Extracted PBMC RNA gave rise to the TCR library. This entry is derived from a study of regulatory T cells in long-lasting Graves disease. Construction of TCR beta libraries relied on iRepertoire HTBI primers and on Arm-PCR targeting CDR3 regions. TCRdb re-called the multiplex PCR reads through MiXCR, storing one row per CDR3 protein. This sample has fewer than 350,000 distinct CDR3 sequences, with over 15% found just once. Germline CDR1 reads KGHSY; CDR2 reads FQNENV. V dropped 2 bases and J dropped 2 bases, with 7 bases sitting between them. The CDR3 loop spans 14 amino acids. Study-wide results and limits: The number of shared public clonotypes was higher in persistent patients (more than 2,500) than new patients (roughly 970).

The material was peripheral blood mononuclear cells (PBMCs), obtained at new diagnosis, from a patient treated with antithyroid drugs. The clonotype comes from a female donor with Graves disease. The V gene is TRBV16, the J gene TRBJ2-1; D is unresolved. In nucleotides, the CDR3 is TGTGCCAGCAGCCAAGGGTCCGCCTACAATGAGCAGTTCTTC. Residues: CASSQGSAYNEQFF.